This entry lists 24 T cell receptor beta chains sequenced from one sample in a study of T cells in women clearing cervical HPV infection. Only in-frame clones appear in the TCRdb table, and some are missing; sequencing was by immunoSEQ multiplex PCR. Recorded for this sample: 15,000 to 20,000 clones. Sequenced input: blood buffy coat. These receptors originate from a woman between 18 and 69 years old with a cervical HPV16 infection that either progressed to CIN3+ or cleared (not recorded which).

As concerns this clone: Sequencing ends 3 residues short of the CDR3 end; the germline J gene provides the rest. The chain uses TRBV7-2 and TRBJ2-1, with 8 bases fitting TRBD2. The CDR3 contains 15 residues. V trimming: 3 bases; J trimming: 0 bases; junction bases outside the gene matches: 1. Germline CDR1 and CDR2: SGHTA and FQGNSA. CDR3 in amino acids: CASSFAGGSYNEQFF. The CDR3 DNA, read in part, is TGTGCCAGCAGCTTCGCGGGGGGCTCCTACAATGAG.

Turning to this clone: The read ends 3 residues shy of where the CDR3 ends; the end is completed using the germline J gene. The chain recombines TRBV5-1 with TRBJ2-7; possibly TRBD1 for D (8 bases). Germline V gives CDR1 SGHRS, CDR2 YFSETQ. V was cut by 5 bases and J by 1 base, with 16 bases left in between. The CDR3 has 15 amino acids. CDR3: CASSLQGGKSYEQYF. CDR3 DNA (partial): TGCGCCAGCAGTTTACAGGGGGGGAAATCCTACGAG.

Comment on this clone: The read stops 3 residues short of the end of the CDR3; the missing end is completed from the germline J gene. The chain carries TRBV30 and TRBJ2-1, with D perhaps TRBD1 (6 bases). The CDR3 sequence is 15 residues long. Germline values: CDR1 GTSNPN, CDR2 SVGIG (reference sequence). V was cut by 2 bases and J by 5 bases, with 16 bases left in between. The part of the CDR3 DNA that was read is TGTGCCTGGAGTTCAGGGGAGATACACAACAATGAG. Translation gives CAWSSGEIHNNE. In full, the CDR3 reads CAWSSGEIHNNEQFF.

The part of the CDR3 DNA that was read is TGTGCCAGCAGCTCCCTCGGGGGGAGGGAG. It yields the protein CASSSLGGRE. The whole CDR3 protein is CASSSLGGRELFF. The chain joins TRBV7-6 to TRBJ2-2; 7 positions agree with TRBD2. From the germline J gene comes the end of the CDR3, since the read stops 3 residues before it. CDR3 length: 13 amino acids. Germline loops: CDR1 SGHVS, CDR2 FNYEAQ. With 4 bases clipped from V and 9 bases from J, the junction kept 5 bases outside the gene matches. Full variable domain (missing parts from reference TRBV7-6 and TRBJ2-2): GAGVSQSPRYKVTKRGQDVALRCDPISGHVSLYWYRQALGQGPEFLTYFNYEAQQDKSGLPNDRFSAERPEGSISTLTIQRTEQRDSAMYRCASSSLGGRELFFGEGSRLTVL.

In the case of this clone: The read falls 3 residues short of the CDR3 end, and the missing part is taken from the germline J gene. This sequence joins TRBV20-1 and TRBJ2-5, with TRBD2 matching 10 bases. After removal of 4 bases from V and 0 bases from J, the junction contained 8 bases not matched to a gene. Germline CDR1 is DFQATT and CDR2 is SNEGSKA (reference sequence). The CDR3 runs 16 residues. Partial CDR3 DNA: TGCAGTGCTACAGACCTTCTAGCGGGGGACCAAGAGACC. It is translated as CSATDLLAGDQET. The CDR3 reads in full as CSATDLLAGDQETQYF.

To note about this clone: The read finishes 3 residues shy of the CDR3 end, and the germline J gene is used to complete it. The V and J genes are TRBV24-1 and TRBJ2-3; 7 bases line up with TRBD1. The CDR3 spans 14 residues. V lost 6 bases, J lost 1 base, and 3 bases stayed unmatched. In germline, CDR1 is KGHDR, CDR2 SFDVKD. CDR3 sequence reads: CATSTGTGTDTQYF. The CDR3 DNA, read in part, is TGTGCCACCAGTACCGGGACAGGCACAGATACG.

Details on this clone: The read terminates 3 residues ahead of where the CDR3 ends, so the germline J gene completes it. J is TRBJ2-2 and V is TRBV10-2, with D possibly TRBD1 on 6 matching bases. The CDR3 is 13 residues long. Germline values: CDR1 WSHSY, CDR2 SAAADI. V lost 6 bases, J lost 5 bases, and 10 bases lay in between. CDR3 bases read: TGCGCCAGCAGCGGGACATTGACCGGGGAG. Amino acid sequence: CASSGTLTGE. The entire CDR3 protein is CASSGTLTGELFF.

Of note for this clone: The CDR3 is cut off 3 residues early in the read; its end comes from the germline J gene. The chain links TRBV19 to TRBJ2-2; TRBD1 matches 7 bases. V shed 4 bases, J shed 9 bases, and the junction held 8 bases outside the gene matches. This CDR3 contains 14 residues. Germline values: CDR1 LNHDA, CDR2 SQIVND (reference sequence). CDR3: CASSTQGVRWELFF. The CDR3 bases that were read are TGTGCCAGTAGTACTCAGGGGGTTCGGTGGGAG.

As regards this clone: The missing CDR3 end, 3 residues past where the read stops, is filled in from the germline J gene. This sequence joins TRBV30 and TRBJ1-1; tentative D call: TRBD1 (6 bases). The CDR3 consists of 14 residues. Trimming left V 1 base short and J 1 base short, with 10 bases between. Germline V gene sequence: CDR1 GTSNPN, CDR2 SVGIG (reference sequence). The CDR3 loop is CAWSGGGSNTEAFF. Partial CDR3 DNA: TGTGCCTGGAGTGGAGGGGGTTCGAACACTGAA.

As concerns this clone: From the germline J gene comes the end of the CDR3, since the read stops 3 residues before it. The genes are TRBV5-5 and TRBJ2-1; 9 bases are shared with TRBD2. Losses at the gene ends were 2 bases for V and 9 bases for J; bases not matched to a gene: 6. Germline V CDR1 and CDR2: SGHKS, YYEKEE (reference sequence). This CDR3 is built from 14 residues. The CDR3 bases that were read are TGTGCCAGCAGCTTTGGGCTAGCGGGGAGTGAG. This gives the protein CASSFGLAGSE. The complete CDR3 sequence is CASSFGLAGSEQFF.

The sequenced part of the CDR3 DNA is TGTGCCAGCAGCCCGGGGACGCGGGGCGAG. Translation: CASSPGTRGE. The full-length CDR3 reads as CASSPGTRGEQYF. The V gene is TRBV7-7, the J gene TRBJ2-7; tentatively, D is TRBD2 (6 bases). With the read ending 3 residues before the CDR3 end, the germline J gene is used to fill in that end. CDR1 is SSHAT, CDR2 FNYEAQ, per germline (reference sequence). The CDR3 extends over 13 amino acids. Trimming left V 5 bases short and J 6 bases short, with 14 bases between.

Turning to this clone: The CDR3 extends 3 residues past the end of the read, so its final part is completed from the germline J gene. The same CDR3 also results from other DNA sequences found in this sample. This chain links TRBV18 with TRBJ1-2; TRBD1 matches 9 bases. Germline CDR1 is KGHSH and CDR2 is LQKENI. This CDR3 has 18 amino acids. This CDR3 is CASSPKSGFRDRADDYTF. The covered CDR3 bases are TGTGCCAGCTCACCGAAGTCAGGTTTCAGGGACAGGGCGGACGAC.

About this clone itself: The read is 3 residues too short to cover the CDR3 end, so that end is filled in from the germline J gene. The genes are TRBV20-1 and TRBJ2-4; D may be TRBD1 (7 bases). The CDR3 sequence is 17 residues long. Germline loops: CDR1 DFQATT, CDR2 SNEGSKA (reference sequence). The CDR3 loop is CSADGAGGTYSNQPQYF. The part of the CDR3 DNA that was read is TGCAGTGCTGATGGGGCAGGGGGGACATATAGCAATCAGCCT.

As for this clone: The read comes to an end 3 residues before the CDR3 does, leaving the germline J gene to fill in the end. The rearrangement joins TRBV20-1 to TRBJ2-1; the match to TRBD2 covers 7 bases. The CDR3 has 15 amino acids. After removal of 5 bases from V and 3 bases from J, the junction contained 10 bases not matched to a gene. Germline loops: CDR1 DFQATT, CDR2 SNEGSKA (reference sequence). CDR3 DNA, as far as it was read: TGCAGTGCTCGCGGGCTAGCGGATATCTACAATGAG. Translated: CSARGLADIYNE. In full, the CDR3 reads CSARGLADIYNEQFF.

On this clone: The CDR3 is cut off 3 residues early in the read; its end comes from the germline J gene. The J gene is TRBJ1-5, the V gene TRBV6-2 or TRBV6-3; 7 nucleotides agree with TRBD1. CDR1 and CDR2 from the germline V gene are MNHEY and SVGEGT. J lost 4 bases, V lost 6 bases, and 6 bases had no gene match. The CDR3 consists of 14 residues. CDR3 protein: CASRGWTGNQPQHF. CDR3 DNA, as far as it was read: TGTGCCAGCAGGGGGTGGACAGGAAATCAGCCC.

Turning to this clone: The sequenced fragment ends 3 residues before the CDR3 boundary, so the rest is inferred from the germline J gene. The rearrangement uses TRBV29-1 and TRBJ2-1; tentative D call: TRBD1 (6 bases). The germline V gene encodes CDR1 SQVTM and CDR2 ANQGSEA. The germline V and J ends were trimmed by 4 bases and 6 bases, with 13 bases remaining between them. CDR3 length: 13 residues. The covered CDR3 bases are TGCAGCGTTGCGGAACAGGGCGGCAATGAG. Protein: CSVAEQGGNE. The complete CDR3 sequence is CSVAEQGGNEQFF.

In the case of this clone: Sequencing ends 3 residues short of the CDR3 end; the germline J gene provides the rest. The V gene is TRBV20-1, the J gene TRBJ2-4, with 7 bases fitting TRBD1. Trimming at V came to 5 bases and at J to 2 bases, leaving 6 bases not matched to a gene. Germline V lookup: CDR1 DFQATT, CDR2 SNEGSKA (reference sequence). CDR3 length: 14 amino acids. The CDR3 DNA, read in part, is TGCAGTGCTCCCGACAGGGCGACCAAAAACATT. Its translation: CSAPDRATKNI. The entire CDR3 protein reads CSAPDRATKNIQYF.

With regard to this clone: The CDR3 goes on 3 residues after the read ends, and that part is filled in from the germline J gene. The V call is TRBV18, the J call TRBJ2-2; weak D call: TRBD1 (6 bases). The CDR3 contains 17 residues. The V end lost 3 bases, the J end lost 1 base, and 15 bases lay between the germline ends. Germline V CDR1 and CDR2: KGHSH, LQKENI. Incomplete CDR3 DNA: TGTGCCAGCTCACCGACTTCAGGGGCTGGGAACACCGGGGAG. Translated: CASSPTSGAGNTGE. The whole CDR3 protein is CASSPTSGAGNTGELFF.

With regard to this clone: Read data end 3 residues before the CDR3 end; the end is taken from the germline J gene. The chain combines TRBV20-1 with TRBJ2-2; 7 nucleotides agree with TRBD2. Germline V gene lookup returns CDR1 DFQATT and CDR2 SNEGSKA (reference sequence). Trimming cost V 6 bases and J 4 bases; bases outside gene matches: 8. The CDR3 length is 14 residues. The covered CDR3 bases are TGCAGTGCCAACCGGCCGGGGGGCACCGGGGAG. Its translation is CSANRPGGTGE. The entire CDR3 protein is CSANRPGGTGELFF.

Notes on this clone: The read terminates 3 residues ahead of where the CDR3 ends, so the germline J gene completes it. The chain employs TRBV10-1 and TRBJ2-2, with D possibly TRBD1 on 7 matching bases. Per the germline V gene, CDR1 is WNHNN and CDR2 is SYGVQD (reference sequence). V lost 4 bases, J lost 7 bases, and 16 bases lay in between. CDR3 length: 15 residues. CDR3 residues: CASSVVEGANGELFF. The sequenced CDR3 bases are TGCGCCAGCAGTGTGGTGGAGGGGGCTAACGGGGAG.

Worth noting for this clone: With the read ending 3 residues before the CDR3 end, the germline J gene is used to fill in that end. The rearrangement uses TRBV5-1 and TRBJ1-3; no reliable D call. The V gene lost 5 bases and the J gene lost 0 bases, with 12 bases spanning the gap. The CDR3 loop spans 15 amino acids. Germline-derived CDR1 and CDR2 are SGHRS and YFSETQ. This CDR3 reads CASSPSTGSGNTIYF. Partial CDR3 DNA: TGCGCCAGCAGTCCCTCCACCGGCTCTGGAAACACC.

In regard to this clone: The read is 3 residues too short to cover the CDR3 end, so that end is filled in from the germline J gene. The rearrangement uses TRBV7-2 and TRBJ2-1, with a possible D match to TRBD1 (6 bases). Germline V gene data show CDR1 as SGHTA and CDR2 as FQGNSA. CDR3 size: 14 residues. The V gene lost 4 bases and the J gene lost 2 bases, with 9 bases spanning the gap. Partial CDR3 DNA: TGTGCCAGCAGCTCACAGGGTGCCTACAATGAG. Translating gives CASSSQGAYNE. In full, the CDR3 reads CASSSQGAYNEQFF. Looking up the rest from reference TRBV7-2 and TRBJ2-1 gives the full variable domain: GAGVSQSPSNKVTEKGKDVELRCDPISGHTALYWYRQSLGQGLEFLIYFQGNSAPDKSGLPSDRFSAERTGGSVSTLTIQRTQQEDSAVYLCASSSQGAYNEQFFGPGTRLTVL.

CDR3 region: CASSPLPQGDTQYF. The sequenced part of the CDR3 DNA is TGTGCCAGCAGCCCACTTCCCCAGGGGGATACG. The chain recombines TRBV7-2 with TRBJ2-3, with a possible D match to TRBD1 (6 bases). Read coverage stops 3 residues before the CDR3 terminus; the germline J gene supplies the remainder. The germline V gene encodes CDR1 SGHTA and CDR2 FQGNSA. The CDR3 spans 14 residues. V gave up 5 bases and J gave up 6 bases, with 15 bases separating them.

On this clone: Read data end 3 residues before the CDR3 end; the end is taken from the germline J gene. The chain employs TRBV5-1 and TRBJ1-2, with 10 nucleotides matching TRBD1. The CDR3 has 14 amino acids. Germline V lookup: CDR1 SGHRS, CDR2 YFSETQ. V shed 4 bases and J 6 bases; nucleotides not matched to a gene: 6. The covered CDR3 bases are TGCGCCAGCAGCCCGGGGACAGGGGCTCATGGC. It specifies CASSPGTGAHG. The full CDR3 reads CASSPGTGAHGYTF.